The rows below give T cell receptor beta chains drawn from one sample of a study of response to subunit inactivated influenza vaccine. TCRdb called the RT-PCR reads again in MiXCR, with one record for every CDR3 protein. The sample shows 650,000 or so distinct CDR3 sequences, 12% to 15% of them seen only once. The sample consisted of PBMCs from blood, taken about 14 days before vaccination. All receptors come from a middle-aged man who received an inactivated influenza vaccine. Each CDR3 is given with its conserved first and last residue.

J: TRBJ2-7
V: TRBV6-1
CDR3: CASSEEGLYVGQYF

J: TRBJ2-3
V: TRBV20-1
CDR3: CSARDKGEGTDTQYF

J: TRBJ2-1
V: TRBV5-4
CDR3: CASSLGRGTSYNEQFF

J: TRBJ2-7
V: TRBV20-1
CDR3: CSALTPGAYEQYF

J: TRBJ2-2
V: TRBV3-1
CDR3: CASSQGSVRILNTGELFF

J: TRBJ2-7
V: TRBV4-2
CDR3: CASSQDTTGGRYEQYF

J: TRBJ2-7
V: TRBV6-4
CDR3: CASSNLPGPAYEQYF

J: TRBJ2-4
V: TRBV12-3/TRBV12-4
CDR3: CASSLGTKNIQYF

J: TRBJ1-2
V: TRBV28
CDR3: CASRRSAGADYGYTF

J: TRBJ2-5
V: TRBV18
CDR3: CASSPNPSGSRETQYF

J: TRBJ2-2
V: TRBV28
CDR3: CASNIFRGDPPDTGELFF

J: TRBJ1-2
V: TRBV20-1
CDR3: CSASTGTQGYTF

J: TRBJ2-7
V: TRBV18
CDR3: CASSNQGTGAYEQYF

J: TRBJ2-5
V: TRBV3-1
CDR3: CASSQLDLRTDQETQYF

J: TRBJ2-7
V: TRBV4-3
CDR3: CASSQTAGTYEQYF

J: TRBJ2-1
V: TRBV5-1
CDR3: CASSGRDRETDEQFF

J: TRBJ2-1
V: TRBV6-2/TRBV6-3
CDR3: CASSPTGSEQFF

J: TRBJ1-1
V: TRBV6-5
CDR3: CASSYIQGGTEAFF

J: TRBJ2-3
V: TRBV21-1
CDR3: CATARGRCTDTQYF

J: TRBJ2-7
V: TRBV5-6
CDR3: CVSSFGRGEYEQYF

J: TRBJ2-7
V: TRBV7-2
CDR3: CASSLASGNYEQYF

J: TRBJ2-2
V: TRBV2
CDR3: CAIRPWTTTTGELFF

J: TRBJ2-5
V: TRBV5-1
CDR3: CASSLNLAGRSETQYF

J: TRBJ2-6
V: TRBV27
CDR3: CASSLRGGGSGANVLTF

J: TRBJ2-7
V: TRBV19
CDR3: CASSTLGPTEQYF

J: TRBJ2-7
V: TRBV28
CDR3: CASSPGRGNRYEQYF

J: TRBJ1-6
V: TRBV19
CDR3: CASTTTRRSRTVNSPLHF

J: TRBJ2-7
V: TRBV14
CDR3: CASSPGQVLRGEQYF

J: TRBJ2-7
V: TRBV7-3
CDR3: CASSLYANSYEQYF